This TCR beta chain is drawn from a study of T cell responses to AZD1222 COVID-19 vaccine (dated by TCRdb to the early 2020s). Looking at the study overall: A total of 230 to 250 trial participants underwent TCR sequencing, of whom about 210 received two doses of AZD1222 and about 25 received two doses of the MenACWY control vaccine. Trial participants were enrolled by age into subgroups of 18-55, 56-69 and 70-plus years, and roughly 150, 30 and 60 TCR-sequenced participants, respectively, were included in these subgroups.

The CDR3 regions of human TCRbeta chains were analyzed by immunosequencing. Concerning the study's data processing: TCRs in the repertoires were matched against a reference library of SARS-CoV-2-specific TCRs that had been generated with the MIRA antigen-specificity platform. Breadth was defined as the fraction of unique TCRs that were SARS-CoV-2-associated. Depth was defined as the fraction of total T cells that were SARS-CoV-2-associated. Each spike-specific TCR was assigned to its reactive spike region and to a CD4 or CD8 class using the MIRA data. Log10-transformed breadth and depth values were compared by one-way ANOVA with Sidak's multiple comparisons tests. TCRdb's version of the immuneACCESS table is confined to in-frame rearrangements and falls short of the full clone set. An unresolved V gene accounts for under half of the shortfall where checked; the remainder is of unknown origin. The V and J calls and clone size were taken over from that table, and D and trimming were inferred from the DNA. Within this sample are just under 90,000 clones, with roughly 90% of them counted one time only. Of the sample, around 6% is held by the ten largest clones.

Sample time point, as interpreted from the label and publication: about 28 days (+/-7) after the second vaccine dose. AZD1222 recipients whose second dose came at about 4 weeks and those whose second dose came at about 12 weeks were combined into one group, since spike-specific TCR depth and breadth did not differ between the two schedules. Vaccinee samples came from UK trials COV001 and COV002, including a single-blind randomized controlled phase 2/3 trial of AZD1222 (ChAdOx1 nCoV-19) in healthy adults. Trial participant PBMC samples were collected at day 0 and day 28 after the second dose for TCRbeta chain sequencing. Comments on this clone: Its cognate antigen has yet to be identified. Qualities for individual bases were not recorded, and no much larger clone is one base off.

Inclusive of the bounding cysteine and phenylalanine, the CDR3 is 14 residues long. The read is trimmed to its CDR3 DNA, 42 bases read in frame from base 1. Based on the germline V gene, the CDR1 and CDR2 sequences are SGHRS and YFSETQ. V lost 2 bases and J lost 1 base, and the count of bases not matched to a germline gene is 3. What the work shows at the level of the full study, not this receptor alone: Reportedly, almost half of the unique spike-specific TCRs recognized epitopes lying outside the regions that are mutated in the B.1.351 and B.1.1.7 variants. A significant rise in spike-specific TCR breadth and depth was observed after two AZD1222 doses relative to day 0 and relative to MenACWY recipients. Conclusions about previously exposed vaccinees are limited, since just 5 to 7 AZD1222 recipients were seropositive for SARS-CoV-2 at baseline. Participants were mostly white British, with more females than males. The authors suggested clonal diversity may have been underestimated. In the small 56-69-year group, the increase in depth fell short of significance, most likely because of low power. No day 14 peak-response samples were available, so repertoires were characterized only after the peak T cell response. CD4 TCRs associated with the vaccine covered the entire spike protein, and the dominant responses were in regions 160-218 and 743-854.

The chain is made from TRBV5-1 and TRBJ2-7; TRBD1 aligns with 7 central bases. The source was peripheral blood, collected 28 days after the second AZD1222 dose. The receptor's source is an adult who received the AZD1222 COVID-19 vaccine. The sequenced DNA: TGCGCCAGCAGCTTTGGACAGGTATCCTACGAGCAGTACTTC. Its translation is CASSFGQVSYEQYF.